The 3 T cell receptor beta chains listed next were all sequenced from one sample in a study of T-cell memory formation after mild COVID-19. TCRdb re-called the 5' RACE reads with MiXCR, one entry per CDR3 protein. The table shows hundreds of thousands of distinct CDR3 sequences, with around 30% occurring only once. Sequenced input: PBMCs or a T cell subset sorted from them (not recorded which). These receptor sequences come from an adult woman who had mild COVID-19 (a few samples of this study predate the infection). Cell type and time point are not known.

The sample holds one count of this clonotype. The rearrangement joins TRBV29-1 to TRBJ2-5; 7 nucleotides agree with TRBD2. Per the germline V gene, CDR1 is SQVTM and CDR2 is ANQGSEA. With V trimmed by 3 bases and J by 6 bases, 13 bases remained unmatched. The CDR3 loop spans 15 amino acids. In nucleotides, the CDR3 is TGCAGCGTTGATGCCCTCGGGGGGTTTGGGAAGACCCAGTACTTC. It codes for CSVDALGGFGKTQYF.

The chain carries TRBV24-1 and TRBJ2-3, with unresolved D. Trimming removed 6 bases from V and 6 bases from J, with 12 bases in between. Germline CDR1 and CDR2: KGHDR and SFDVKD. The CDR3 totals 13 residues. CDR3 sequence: CATSHPSQDTQYF. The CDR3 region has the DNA TGTGCCACCAGTCATCCTTCCCAGGATACGCAGTATTTT.

CDR3 sequence reads: CASSLTLRGGTEAFF. The CDR3 DNA reads TGTGCCAGCAGCCTCACCCTAAGGGGCGGCACTGAAGCTTTCTTT. V and J are TRBV12-3 or TRBV12-4 and TRBJ1-1; D possibly corresponds to TRBD1 (5 bases). CDR3 length: 15 residues. Trimming removed 6 bases at V and 4 bases at J, with 18 bases between.